Listed below are T cell receptor beta chains from one sample, sequenced in a study of CD8+ T cells in alopecia areata. TCRdb keeps only in-frame clones here, not all; method: immunoSEQ multiplex PCR. The repertoire holds fewer than 150,000 clones, with about two fifths as singletons. Sequencing was performed on CD4+ T cells sorted from blood. The receptors here all came from a human donor with alopecia areata. CDR3s leave out the opening cysteine and the closing phenylalanine or tryptophan.

CDR3aa | j_gene | v_gene
SVSLGVGSYGYT | TRBJ1-2 | TRBV29-1
ASSQPGTALYT | TRBJ1-2 | TRBV23-1
ASGRGRETQY | TRBJ2-5 | TRBV6-6
SVDVGDTEAF | TRBJ1-1 | TRBV29-1
ASSTQMRTDTQY | TRBJ2-3 | TRBV7-2
ASSIDRLNTEAF | TRBJ1-1 | TRBV5-1
ASSYKGGGVYEQY | TRBJ2-7 | TRBV6-5
SVGQQLTDTQY | TRBJ2-3 | TRBV29-1
ASSPRTTNTGELF | TRBJ2-2 | TRBV5-1
ASSKGSYEQY | TRBJ2-7 | TRBV7-2
ASSVRGRRVGELF | TRBJ2-2 | TRBV2
ASTWPPDREPEAF | TRBJ1-1 | TRBV7-9
ASSRVGRHNEQF | TRBJ2-1 | TRBV7-2
ASSSSGVETQY | TRBJ2-5 | TRBV18
ASSGYYPNYGYT | TRBJ1-2 | TRBV25-1
AISDLGGRMVEQY | TRBJ2-7 | TRBV10-3
ASSYRQGPNEQF | TRBJ2-1 | TRBV7-2
ASSEWARDTQY | TRBJ2-3 | TRBV2
ASKGTSGNYEQY | TRBJ2-7 | TRBV2
ASSSGQTAETQY | TRBJ2-5 | TRBV7-3
ASRQYTDTQY | TRBJ2-3 | TRBV11-2
SVPDSRADTQY | TRBJ2-3 | TRBV29-1
ASSRNRDSGNSPLH | TRBJ1-6 | TRBV27
ASSLAGLTDTQY | TRBJ2-3 | TRBV28
ASSLGEGLNNNEQF | TRBJ2-1 | TRBV7-9
AWSVRVRETQY | TRBJ2-5 | TRBV30
ASSLSGSQETQY | TRBJ2-5 | TRBV28
AWIPRGYGYT | TRBJ1-2 | TRBV30
ASGTANTEAF | TRBJ1-1 | TRBV28
SASLGYEQY | TRBJ2-7 | TRBV20-1
ASSLAPEFSIQY | TRBJ2-4 | TRBV7-9
SVAPLAGGLFYQF | TRBJ2-1 | TRBV29-1
SVDRGGYGYT | TRBJ1-2 | TRBV29-1
ASSLRLGAGGPYNEQF | TRBJ2-1 | TRBV4-1
SVGQALSYEQY | . | TRBV29-1
SANGPKIQETQY | TRBJ2-5 | TRBV29-1
ASSQDGSTGELF | TRBJ2-2 | TRBV4-3
ASSLTPGTGMNTEAF | TRBJ1-1 | TRBV28
AWSAFWGDPSPQY | TRBJ2-5 | TRBV30
SVGTATYEQY | . | TRBV29-1